The subject of this entry is one TCR beta chain. The sample comes from a study of blood T cell repertoires in COVID-19. The CDR3 is made up of 15 amino acids. CDR1 is SEHNR, CDR2 FQNEAQ, per germline (reference sequence). The V gene end was trimmed by 6 bases and the J gene end by 2 bases; junction bases not matched to a gene: 2. Assay: immunoSEQ multiplex PCR; the TCRdb copy retains only in-frame clones and omits some. Of about 280,000 clones listed, approximately 91% are singletons. What was sequenced was peripheral blood. The clonotype comes from a man aged 18 to 30 with active or convalescent COVID-19. The chain links TRBV7-9 to TRBJ2-2; TRBD2 aligns across 11 bases. CDR3 residues: CASRTSGGNTGELFF. CDR3 nucleotides: TGTGCCAGCAGAACTAGCGGGGGAAACACCGGGGAGCTGTTTTTT. Full variable domain (missing parts from reference TRBV7-9 and TRBJ2-2): DTGVSQNPRHKITKRGQNVTFRCDPISEHNRLYWYRQTLGQGPEFLTYFQNEAQLEKSRLLSDRFSAERPKGSFSTLEIQRTEQGDSAMYLCASRTSGGNTGELFFGEGSRLTVL.